The present TCR beta chain was sequenced within a study of T-cell memory formation after mild COVID-19 (dated by TCRdb to about 2021). For context, the study as a whole: TCR sequence clusters from the two donors were largely donor specific. In a couple of donors, T-cell clones that expanded and contracted after mild COVID-19 were followed by sequencing TCRalpha and TCRbeta repertoires longitudinally. The cohort comprised two young, previously healthy adult volunteers, one female and one male.

What the research found in general, with its limitations: Contracting CD4+ clones were found mainly in CM and EM memory subsets, while CD8+ clones were enriched in EMRA. Balanced CD4/CD8 phenotypes were observed for clones contracting from day 15 to 85, whereas a bias towards CD4+ was observed for a second wave of clones expanding from day 15 to 37. The study included only a couple of mild cases, and larger cohorts that include severe cases with pre-infection samples were judged to be necessary. The second-wave clones that peaked on day 37 were not confirmed to be SARS-CoV-2 specific. Some responding clones were detected in pre-infection memory, which suggested that pre-existing cross-reactive memory T cells had joined the SARS-CoV-2 response.

Sequencing instrument: Illumina NovaSeq 6000. TCRalpha and TCRbeta cDNA libraries were built by 5'RACE with constant-segment primers, adding sample barcodes and unique molecular identifiers. Trizol reagent was used to extract RNA from every sample. The libraries were amplified in two PCR steps, and the second step added a second sample barcode and Illumina TruSeq adapters. The libraries were sequenced on an Illumina NovaSeq using 2 x 150 bp paired-end reads. On the study's bioinformatics: The reads were demultiplexed and collapsed into UMI-guided consensus sequences using migec v1.2.7. Using mixcr v2.1.11, UMI consensuses were aligned to TRA and TRB V and J templates and then assembled into clonotypes. Expanded or contracted clonotypes were those called significant by both edgeR and NoisET, with noise models trained on biological replicates. For edgeR calls, the cutoffs were a false discovery rate-adjusted p below 0.01 and a log2 fold-change threshold of 1. PCA with hierarchical clustering of max-normalized trajectories of the 1000 most abundant clonotypes was used as exploratory dynamics analysis. Separately sequenced CD4+ and CD8+ repertoires were used to assign a CD4 or CD8 phenotype to each responding clone. Using fastp at Q25 and MiXCR, TCRdb reprocessed the public reads and kept productive beta chains. Identical CDR3 protein sequences are pooled into one entry, listed with their most common genes and DNA. None of the V and J calls come from the authors' own analysis; TCRdb made them. This sample has 350,000 or so distinct CDR3 sequences in its table, and over 20% of those were observed once. Clones ranked in the top ten supply roughly an eighth of the sample.

Ficoll-Paque density gradient centrifugation was used to isolate PBMCs. Notes on this clonotype: No antigen is known for it. One base away there is no much larger clone; base qualities are not given.

The CDR3, cysteine through phenylalanine, is 14 amino acids long. This entry keeps only the CDR3 DNA: 42 bases, framed from base 1. For this chain, trimming is 7 bases at the V end and 2 bases at the J end, and the number of junction bases without a gene match is 5. Specimen: PBMCs or a T cell subset sorted from them (not recorded which). The V gene is TRBV12-3 or TRBV12-4 and the J gene is TRBJ1-2, and TRBD1 aligns with 9 junction nucleotides. The receptor was derived from an adult woman who had mild COVID-19 (a few samples of this study predate the infection). The sample titles of this study are shuffled in the database, so cell type and time point are left out; the donor was told from shared clones. The nucleotides are TGTGCCAGCATCATACAGGGGGCGAACTATGGCTACACCTTC. It is translated as CASIIQGANYGYTF.